This record concerns one T cell receptor beta chain sequence. This clone was detected a few times. Which antigen it targets is not known. No per-base quality is available; no much larger clone lies one base away. The CDR3, from cysteine to phenylalanine, totals 15 residues. The CDR3 DNA has 45 bases and is translated from base 1. Trimming at the junction amounts to 0 bases on V and 0 bases on J, and the germline ends lie 8 bases apart. The CDR1 and CDR2 encoded by the germline V gene (reference sequence) are MNHEY and SMNVEV. The sample's time point label, in plain terms: tumor resected at nephrectomy. The sample's treatment or condition label is to be understood as: treatment-naive control, cytoreductive nephrectomy. Control tumors were obtained from treatment-naive renal cell carcinoma patients in whom cytoreductive nephrectomy was performed without prior radiation. Renal cell carcinoma with clear cell pathology was present in all patients. The control tumors used for TCR sequencing were from 4 females and 10 to 11 males, were resected between the early 2010s and the mid-2010s, and had a median patient age of approximately 57 years (range 40 to 82). Tumors were mechanically dissociated, digested with collagenase/hyaluronidase at 37 °C, processed in gentleMACS C tubes, and stored in liquid nitrogen. The QIAamp DNA Blood Mini Kit (Qiagen) was used to prepare genomic DNA for TCR sequencing. The analyses included just those samples that passed every quality control check.

The data were taken from a study of radiation and T cells in renal cell carcinoma (dated by TCRdb to the early 2020s). Turning to the overall study: In total, about 50 samples underwent TCR beta sequencing: 25 or so tumors plus 27 peripheral blood samples. A total of 4,016,671 unique CDR3 nucleotide sequences, encoding 2.7 million or so unique CDR3 amino acid sequences, were found across all 50 or so samples.

The investigation overall reported the following: Compared with controls, irradiated tumors had higher TCR clonality, as the top 100 clonotypes made up an average of about 50% of the repertoire, versus around 45% in nephrectomy-only tumors. Only small tumor regions of 0.8 to 1 g were available, so intratumoral heterogeneity was not captured. With a single-armed trial design, the study had no way to address how radiation dose or scheduling affects the TCR repertoire. Compared with control tumors, irradiated tumors had a greater number of dominant CDR3 motifs, and these motifs made up a bigger portion of the repertoire.

Following the manufacturer's recommendations, the immunoSEQ kit was used to generate TCR beta libraries from genomic DNA. To prepare the libraries, a first multiplex PCR with proprietary primers was run, followed by a second PCR that added unique barcodes, and a bead cleanup was done after each round. Each sample batch included a kit-provided positive control reaction and a negative control reaction. The final libraries were assessed on an Agilent 4200 TapeStation D1000 ScreenTape, pooled by volume, and quantified by qPCR. An Illumina NextSeq500 fitted with a MidOutput 150-cycle cartridge performed the sequencing, running 156 Read1 cycles and 15 Index1 cycles with the kit's custom primers. The pooled library was loaded at roughly 1 pM with an approximately 21% PhiX control spike-in. The authors processed their data as follows. Vendor-processed data were analyzed in R, and a clonotype was defined as all T cells sharing the same CDR3 nucleotide sequence. In the clone abundance analyses, frequencies were normalized to the 10,000 most abundant clones in each sample. Public T cell clones, which averaged fewer than five per sample, were removed prior to analysis. ImmunoMap was used for dominant motif analysis with the PAM10 matrix, a gap penalty of 30, and a homology threshold of 0.3, and any motif reaching a cumulative frequency of at least 0.01 was considered dominant. In its TCRdb copy, this immuneACCESS table keeps in-frame sequences only and misses some clones. Where compared with another copy, unresolved V genes explain less than half of these, and the others have no known cause. That table supplies the V and J calls and clone size; D and trimming were determined from the DNA. In this sample the table shows 23,000 or so clones, 58% of which occur a single time. The top ten clones comprise 22% of the sample.

The clonotype originates from a man between 40 and 49 years old with renal cell carcinoma. The sequencing used tumor tissue, collected from a patient whose treatment was nephrectomy without radiotherapy. The chain couples TRBV27 to TRBJ1-2, with no confidently assigned D gene. The CDR3 sequence is CASSLSPDTNYGYTF. The nucleotide sequence is given as TGTGCCAGCAGTTTATCTCCAGACACTAACTATGGCTACACCTTC.